Here is one TCR beta chain with its context. The record originates from a study of blood T cell repertoires in COVID-19. For the study at large: The study drew acute and convalescent COVID-19 samples from the United States, Italy and Spain. Sample material is recorded as cDNA or gDNA derived from T cells, B-cell-depleted T cells, or PBMCs.

Authors' methods: Scientists estimated how many nucleated cells there were by amplifying reference gene primers. Clones were sequenced by immunoSEQ multiplex PCR, and TCRdb holds only the in-frame ones, with some missing. Clonal size and the V and J genes are those of that table, whereas D and trimming came from the DNA. The sample lists around 47,000 clones, more than 75% occurring once. Trimming cost V 6 bases and J 4 bases; bases outside gene matches: 13. This CDR3 is built from 17 residues. Germline CDR1 KGHSH, CDR2 LQKENI. Input material: peripheral blood. The sequence came from a man aged 50-59 years with active COVID-19. The J gene is TRBJ2-5, the V gene TRBV18; 11 bases map to TRBD1. The CDR3 region has the DNA TGTGCCAGCTCTCCCGACTGGACAGGGGGCACGGGAGAGACCCAGTACTTC. Translated: CASSPDWTGGTGETQYF.